This TCR beta chain was profiled in a study of T-cell reconstitution after alpha-beta-depleted transplantation in children. The authors prepared the TCRbeta library with unique molecular identifiers. TCRdb passed the PCR reads through MiXCR, listing each CDR3 protein once. The table includes about 980,000 distinct CDR3 sequences, 25% to 30% detected once. V was clipped by 3 bases and J by 4 bases, with 13 bases between them. This CDR3 contains 15 residues. This clonotype was picked up a small number of times. Specimen: PBMCs, mostly from graft donor cells, collected 360 days after TCRalphabeta/CD19-depleted stem cell transplant. This chain uses TRBV12-3 or TRBV12-4 with TRBJ2-1; a weak D match, TRBD2 (6 bases). The receptor comes from a boy under three years old who had a stem cell transplant for SCID, so the T cells may come from the graft donor. The CDR3 DNA follows: TGTGCCAGCAGTTTTGGAGGGCCCGGTTACAATGAGCAGTTCTTC. It translates to CASSFGGPGYNEQFF.